This TCR beta chain originates from a study of blood T cell repertoires in COVID-19. This clone appeared many times. As originally analysed: Reference gene primer amplification gave nucleated cell count estimates. Sequenced by immunoSEQ multiplex PCR; TCRdb stores in-frame clones only, minus some. V and J calls plus clone size are reproduced from that table; the DNA served to infer D and trimming. The sample comprises approximately 300,000 clones, approximately 90% of which are singletons, and approximately 4.1% rests with the top ten. Assignments of participants to cohorts depended upon their own reported clinical history. The CDR3 is made up of 15 amino acids. V was pared by 6 bases and J by 8 bases, with 15 bases of the junction left unmatched. Per the germline V gene, CDR1 is LNHDA and CDR2 is SQIVND (reference sequence).

The sequence derives from a man aged 25 to 40 who had recovered from COVID-19. V gene TRBV19 combines with J gene TRBJ2-5; 7 bases line up with TRBD2. The sample was PBMCs or T cells enriched from blood (not recorded which). CDR3: CASSLSTGGVGTQYF. CDR3 DNA: TGTGCCAGTAGCCTATCTACGGGGGGTGTTGGAACCCAGTACTTC.